This T cell receptor beta chain emerged from a study of cytomegalovirus exposure and HLA in healthy donors. Primers for the PCR totalled 60 Vbeta and 13 Jbeta. The assay was immunoSEQ multiplex PCR, and TCRdb's table has in-frame clones only and misses some. Counted here are 150,000 to 200,000 clones, roughly 74% occurring once; the ten biggest clones make up about 7.7%. Sequenced input: PBMCs. The clonotype was recovered from a woman in her forties in good health and CMV-seropositive.

The CDR3 sequence is CAWTRGGANYGYTF. CDR3 coding DNA: TGTGCCTGGACGCGAGGGGGCGCGAACTATGGCTACACCTTC. The chain employs TRBV30 and TRBJ1-2; TRBD1 matches at 7 bases. Germline V gene sequence: CDR1 GTSNPN, CDR2 SVGIG (reference sequence). The CDR3 is made up of 14 amino acids. Trimming took 4 bases from V and 2 from J; bases not matched to a gene: 7. The whole variable domain, remainder taken from reference TRBV30 and TRBJ1-2, is SQTIHQWPATLVQPVGSPLSLECTVEGTSNPNLYWYRQAAGRGLQLLFYSVGIGQISSEVPQNLSASRPQDRQFILSSKKLLLSDSGFYLCAWTRGGANYGYTFGSGTRLTVV.